Ten or more counts support the clone carrying this T cell receptor beta chain. With template switching, a universal primer site was added, and the cDNA carried unique molecular identifiers. TCRdb ran MiXCR on the 5' RACE reads and lists one entry per CDR3 protein. The data contain hundreds of thousands of distinct CDR3 sequences, about 22% of them singletons. This entry comes from a study of identical twins. V gave up 1 base and J gave up 5 bases, with 11 bases separating them. CDR1 and CDR2 (germline): LNHNV, YYDKDF (reference sequence). The CDR3 has 14 residues. These data also formed part of another study, on yellow fever vaccine responses in identical twins.

The chain links TRBV15 to TRBJ2-5, with D perhaps TRBD1 (6 bases). The TCR sequence derives from a woman younger than 30 in good health. Sequenced sample: CD4+ T cells sorted from blood. The CDR3 loop reads CATSRVAGDETQYF. CDR3 bases: TGTGCCACCAGCAGAGTGGCAGGGGATGAGACCCAGTACTTC.